The 5 T cell receptor beta chains given below trace back to one sample, sequenced in a study of CD4 and CD8 cells across lung adenocarcinoma regions. TCRdb independently ran MiXCR on the PCR reads; one entry per CDR3 protein. The repertoire has around 25,000 distinct CDR3 sequences, around half of them found once; the top ten carry 48%. The sample taken for sequencing was CD8+ T cells from the center of a lung tumor. The source is a male donor with lung adenocarcinoma. The CD4 and CD8 labels of this study may be unreliable.

The genes are TRBV6-5 and TRBJ1-5; D unclear. Germline values: CDR1 MNHEY, CDR2 SVGAGI. Trimming left V 2 bases short and J 16 bases short, with 21 bases between. The CDR3 has 14 amino acids. Written as DNA, the CDR3 is TGTGCCAGCAGTTACGGGTCGGATAATCAGCCCCTCCATTTT. Protein product: CASSYGSDNQPLHF.

In regard to this clonotype: A junction end diverges from the germline sequence, so it may reflect a read error. The chain recombines TRBV5-1 with TRBJ2-3; D is perhaps TRBD1 or TRBD2 (5 bases each). The CDR3 loop spans 11 amino acids. CDR1 is SGHRS, CDR2 YFSETQ, per germline. CDR3 DNA sequence: TGCGCCAGCAGCGGGGACCATACGCAGTACTTT. As protein: CASSGDHTQYF.

Concerning this clonotype: One junction end disagrees with the germline gene, perhaps due to a read error. The J gene is TRBJ2-3, the V gene TRBV27; D may be TRBD2 (6 bases). The V gene's germline CDR1 is MNHEY and CDR2 SMNVEV (reference sequence). The CDR3 extends over 15 amino acids. CDR3 in amino acids: CARGSGSRDQDTQYF. CDR3 DNA sequence: TGTGCCAGGGGCAGCGGGTCCCGGGACCAAGATACGCAGTATTTC.

This clonotype is labeled as large. V usage is TRBV6-1 and J usage is TRBJ2-3; 10 nucleotides match TRBD1. CDR3 length: 16 residues. J gave up 6 bases and V 0 bases, and 6 bases lay outside the gene matches. Germline V gene data show CDR1 as MNHNS and CDR2 as SASEGT. This CDR3 is CASSEAGTGVGDTQYF. CDR3 nucleotide sequence: TGTGCCAGCAGTGAAGCCGGGACAGGGGTTGGGGATACGCAGTATTTT.

In its sample, this clonotype ranks as medium-sized. This chain uses TRBV6-1 with TRBJ2-1, with 10 bases fitting TRBD1. From germline, CDR1 is MNHNS and CDR2 SASEGT. This CDR3 region has 16 residues. V shed 2 bases, J shed 4 bases, and the junction held 5 bases outside the gene matches. The CDR3 DNA follows: TGTGCCAGCAGTGAACCCCCGGGACAGGGGTACAATGAGCAGTTCTTC. It specifies CASSEPPGQGYNEQFF.